Included here is one T cell receptor (beta chain) sequence, with context. This specimen includes other DNA sequences encoding the same CDR3. The sample is drawn from a study of shared clonotypes between healthy human individuals. Only in-frame clones appear in the TCRdb table, and some are missing; sequencing was by immunoSEQ multiplex PCR. The repertoire consists of about 990,000 clones, with around 78% occurring once and the leading ten covering 0.6% to 0.75%. Germline values: CDR1 KGHSH, CDR2 LQKENI. The CDR3 totals 15 residues. The V and J ends lost 3 bases and 0 bases respectively, with 8 bases between them.

V is TRBV18 and J is TRBJ1-4; unclear D gene. Sequenced sample: memory CD4+ T cells from PBMCs. This sample's subset: CD45RA-negative fraction. This TCR derives from a young man in good health. Some clones in this sample may be carry-over from other donors' samples. CDR3 nucleotide sequence: TGTGCCAGCTCACCCAGAGTTGCAACTAATGAAAAACTGTTTTTT. Its protein product is CASSPRVATNEKLFF.